The text below deals with one TCR beta chain. A second PCR, run for about 7 to 11 cycles, used a sample-barcoded 5' primer plus a J-beta primer mix. One entry per CDR3 protein, called by TCRdb with MiXCR from the 5' RACE reads. The sample records a few hundred thousand distinct CDR3 sequences, about 27% being singletons. The V end lost 7 bases, the J end lost 3 bases, and 12 bases lay between the germline ends. The CDR3 loop spans 12 amino acids. Per germline, CDR1 SQVTM and CDR2 ANQGSEA. The data are from a study of blood T cells in healthy people across ages. These sequences were also reported in another study, on T cells of mothers and their children.

The sample was blood. The V call is TRBV29-1, the J call TRBJ1-2; D unresolved. This receptor was taken from a boy between 2 and 10 years old in good health. CDR3 bases: TGCAGCGCCGCCGGGGTCTACTATGGCTACACCTTC. This gives the protein CSAAGVYYGYTF.